This T cell receptor beta chain derives from a study of T cell responses to AZD1222 COVID-19 vaccine. Looking at the study overall: Analysis merged second doses at about 4 or about 12 weeks.

J lost 5 bases, V lost 3 bases, and 4 bases had no gene match. CDR1 is GTSNPN and CDR2 is SVGIG in the germline V gene (reference sequence). This CDR3 has 14 residues. Study-wide results and limits: Seropositivity was recorded at baseline in only 6 or 7 AZD1222 recipients. Sampling that yielded the repertoires occurred only after the peak T cell response.

Some clones are missing from TCRdb's copy, which holds only in-frame ones; the method was immunoSEQ multiplex PCR. The profile covers 90,000 to 130,000 clones, with 88% appearing a single time and roughly 1.5% taken by the ten largest. Concerning this clone itself: The antigen is undetermined.

The receptor was derived from an adult in good health. This material consisted of peripheral blood, taken on day 0 of AZD1222 vaccination. This sequence joins TRBV30 and TRBJ2-2; TRBD2 agrees at 9 bases. The CDR3 sequence is CAWRRLAGTGELFF. Here the CDR3 DNA reads TGTGCCTGGAGGAGGCTAGCGGGGACCGGGGAGCTGTTTTTT.